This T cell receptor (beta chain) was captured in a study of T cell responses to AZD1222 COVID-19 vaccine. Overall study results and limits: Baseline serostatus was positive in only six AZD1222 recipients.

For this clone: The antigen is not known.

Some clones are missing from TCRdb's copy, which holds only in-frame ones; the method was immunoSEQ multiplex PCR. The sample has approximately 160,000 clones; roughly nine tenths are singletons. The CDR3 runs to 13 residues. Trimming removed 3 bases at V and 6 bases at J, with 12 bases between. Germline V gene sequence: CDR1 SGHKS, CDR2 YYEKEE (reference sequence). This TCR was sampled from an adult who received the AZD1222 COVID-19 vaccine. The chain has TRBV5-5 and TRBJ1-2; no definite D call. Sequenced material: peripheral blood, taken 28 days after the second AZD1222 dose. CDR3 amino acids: CASSWGVFDGYTF. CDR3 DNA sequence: TGTGCCAGCAGCTGGGGTGTGTTTGATGGCTACACCTTC. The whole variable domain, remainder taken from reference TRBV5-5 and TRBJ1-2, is DAGVTQSPTHLIKTRGQQVTLRCSPISGHKSVSWYQQVLGQGPQFIFQYYEKEERGRGNFPDRFSARQFPNYSSELNVNALLLGDSALYLCASSWGVFDGYTFGSGTRLTVV.